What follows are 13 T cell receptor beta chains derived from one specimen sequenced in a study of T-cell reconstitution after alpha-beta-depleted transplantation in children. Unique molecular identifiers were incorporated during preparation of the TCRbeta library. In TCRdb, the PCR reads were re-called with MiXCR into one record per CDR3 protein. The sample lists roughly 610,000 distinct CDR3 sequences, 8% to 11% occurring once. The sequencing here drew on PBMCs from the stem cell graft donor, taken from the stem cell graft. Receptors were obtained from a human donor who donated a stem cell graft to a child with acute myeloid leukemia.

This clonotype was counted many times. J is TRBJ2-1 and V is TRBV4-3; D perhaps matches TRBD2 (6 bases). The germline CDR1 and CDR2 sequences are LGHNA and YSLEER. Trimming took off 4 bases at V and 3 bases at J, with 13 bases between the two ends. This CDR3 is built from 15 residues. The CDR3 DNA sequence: TGCGCCAGCAGCCGAGTGCTAGCGCACTACAATGAGCAGTTCTTC. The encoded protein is CASSRVLAHYNEQFF.

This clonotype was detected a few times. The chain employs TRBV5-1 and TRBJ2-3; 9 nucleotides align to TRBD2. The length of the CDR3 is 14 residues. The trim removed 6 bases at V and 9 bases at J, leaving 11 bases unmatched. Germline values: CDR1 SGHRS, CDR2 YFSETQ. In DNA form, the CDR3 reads TGCGCCAGCACTCAAGTAGCGGGAGCTGAAACGCAGTATTTT. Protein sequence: CASTQVAGAETQYF.

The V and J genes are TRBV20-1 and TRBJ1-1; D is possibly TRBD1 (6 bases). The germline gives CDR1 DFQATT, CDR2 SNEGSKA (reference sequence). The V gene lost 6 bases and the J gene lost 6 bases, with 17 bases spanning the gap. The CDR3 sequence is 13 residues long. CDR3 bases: TGCAGTGCGTATATGGGGGGCCGGGCTGAAGCTTTCTTT. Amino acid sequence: CSAYMGGRAEAFF.

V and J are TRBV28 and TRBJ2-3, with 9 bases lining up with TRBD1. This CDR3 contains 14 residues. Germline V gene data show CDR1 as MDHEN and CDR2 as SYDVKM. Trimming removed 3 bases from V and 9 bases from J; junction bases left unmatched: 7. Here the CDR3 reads CASSFGTGTSTQYF. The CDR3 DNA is TGTGCCAGCAGTTTCGGGACAGGGACGTCAACGCAGTATTTT. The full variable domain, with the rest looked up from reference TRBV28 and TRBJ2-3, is DVKVTQSSRYLVKRTGEKVFLECVQDMDHENMFWYRQDPGLGLRLIYFSYDVKMKEKGDIPEGYSVSREKKERFSLILESASTNQTSMYLCASSFGTGTSTQYFGPGTRLTVL.

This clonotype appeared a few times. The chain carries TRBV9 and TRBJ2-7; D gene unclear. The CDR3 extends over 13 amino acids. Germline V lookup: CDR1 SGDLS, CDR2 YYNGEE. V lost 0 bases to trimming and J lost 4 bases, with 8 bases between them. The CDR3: CASSVGPVYEQYF. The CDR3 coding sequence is TGTGCCAGCAGCGTAGGACCGGTTTACGAGCAGTACTTC. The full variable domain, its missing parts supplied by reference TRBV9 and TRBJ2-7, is DSGVTQTPKHLITATGQRVTLRCSPRSGDLSVYWYQQSLDQGLQFLIQYYNGEERAKGNILERFSAQQFPDLHSELNLSSLELGDSALYFCASSVGPVYEQYFGPGTRLTVT.

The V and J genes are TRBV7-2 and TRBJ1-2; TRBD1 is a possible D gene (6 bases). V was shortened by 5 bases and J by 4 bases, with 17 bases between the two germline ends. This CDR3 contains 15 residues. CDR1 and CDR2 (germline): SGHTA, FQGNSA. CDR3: CASSQGRPGSYGYTF. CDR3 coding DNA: TGTGCCAGCAGCCAGGGGCGACCAGGGAGCTATGGCTACACCTTC.

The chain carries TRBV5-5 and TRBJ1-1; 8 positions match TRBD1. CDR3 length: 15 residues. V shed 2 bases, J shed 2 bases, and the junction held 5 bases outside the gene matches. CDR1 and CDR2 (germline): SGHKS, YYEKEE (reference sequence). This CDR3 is CASSFMAGGNTEAFF. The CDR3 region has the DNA TGTGCCAGCAGCTTTATGGCAGGGGGCAACACTGAAGCTTTCTTT.

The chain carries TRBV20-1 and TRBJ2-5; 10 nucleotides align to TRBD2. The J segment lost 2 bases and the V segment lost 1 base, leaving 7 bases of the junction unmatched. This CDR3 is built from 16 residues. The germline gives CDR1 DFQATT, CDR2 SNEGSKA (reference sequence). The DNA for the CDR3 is TGCAGTGCTAGAGCCGGGTTACTAGCGGGGCAAGAGACCCAGTACTTC. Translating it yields CSARAGLLAGQETQYF.

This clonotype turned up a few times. CDR3 sequence reads: CASSRNRGGSYEQYF. The CDR3 bases are TGTGCCAGCAGCCGCAACAGGGGGGGATCCTACGAGCAGTACTTC. The chain is built from TRBV7-2 and TRBJ2-7, with D perhaps matching TRBD1 (8 bases). V shed 5 bases and J shed 1 base, with 15 bases lying between them. In germline, CDR1 is SGHTA, CDR2 FQGNSA. There are 15 residues in the CDR3.

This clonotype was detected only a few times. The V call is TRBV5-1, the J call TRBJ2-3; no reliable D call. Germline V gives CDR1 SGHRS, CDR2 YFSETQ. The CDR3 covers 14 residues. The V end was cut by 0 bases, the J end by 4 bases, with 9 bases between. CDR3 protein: CASSLVSGSDTQYF. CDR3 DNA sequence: TGCGCCAGCAGCTTGGTCTCAGGTTCAGATACGCAGTATTTT. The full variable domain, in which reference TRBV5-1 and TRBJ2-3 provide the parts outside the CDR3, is KAGVTQTPRYLIKTRGQQVTLSCSPISGHRSVSWYQQTPGQGLQFLFEYFSETQRNKGNFPGRFSGRQFSNSRSEMNVSTLELGDSALYLCASSLVSGSDTQYFGPGTRLTVL.

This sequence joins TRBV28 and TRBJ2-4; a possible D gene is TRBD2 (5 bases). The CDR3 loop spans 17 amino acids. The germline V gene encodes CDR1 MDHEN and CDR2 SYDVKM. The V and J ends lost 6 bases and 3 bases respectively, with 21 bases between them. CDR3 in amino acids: CASSRNDYSWGKNIQYF. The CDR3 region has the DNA TGTGCCAGCAGCCGTAACGACTACAGCTGGGGCAAAAACATTCAGTACTTC.

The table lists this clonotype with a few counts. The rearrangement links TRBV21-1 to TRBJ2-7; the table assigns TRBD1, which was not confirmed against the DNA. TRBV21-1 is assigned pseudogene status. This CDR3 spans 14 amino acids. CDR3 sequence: CASSPQTGSYEQYF. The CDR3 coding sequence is TGTGCCAGCAGCCCCCAAACAGGGAGCTACGAGCAGTACTTC.

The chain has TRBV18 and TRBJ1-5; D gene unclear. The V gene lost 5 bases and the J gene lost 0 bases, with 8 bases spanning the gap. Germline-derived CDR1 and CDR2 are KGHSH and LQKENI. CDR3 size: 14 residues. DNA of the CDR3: TGTGCCAGCTCAGCAGAATATAGCAATCAGCCCCAGCATTTT. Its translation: CASSAEYSNQPQHF. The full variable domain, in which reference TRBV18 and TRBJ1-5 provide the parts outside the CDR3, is NAGVMQNPRHLVRRRGQEARLRCSPMKGHSHVYWYRQLPEEGLKFMVYLQKENIIDESGMPKERFSAEFPKEGPSILRIQQVVRGDSAAYFCASSAEYSNQPQHFGDGTRLSIL.